A single sample gave rise to the 25 T cell receptor beta chains below, sequenced in a study of beta chain features in type 1 diabetes. Study conclusions and caveats: Shorter TCRB CDR3s, moderately but significantly so, marked every one of the four CD4+ subsets in Type 1 diabetes patients.

Which antigens these TCRs recognize remains unknown. The entirety of the isolated RNA underwent reverse transcription, so expressed TCRB transcripts were sequenced. Here immunoSEQ multiplex PCR was the method, and the copy in TCRdb shows in-frame clones only, minus some. The sample yields about 99,000 clones, 25% to 30% seen once. The sequencing input was central memory CD4+ T cells from blood. The receptors derive from a woman younger than 35 with type 1 diabetes.

The rearrangement joins TRBV5-4 to TRBJ2-1; 10 nucleotides align to TRBD1. Germline assignment: CDR1 SGHNT and CDR2 YYREEE (reference sequence). Trimming at V came to 1 base and at J to 7 bases, leaving 5 bases not matched to a gene. The CDR3 extends over 15 amino acids. The CDR3 bases are TGTGCCAGCAGCTTGCCCGGGACAGGGGTGAATGAGCAGTTCTTC. This gives the protein CASSLPGTGVNEQFF.

This sequence joins TRBV7-2 and TRBJ2-1, with TRBD2 matching over 8 bases. Germline-derived CDR1 and CDR2 are SGHTA and FQGNSA. With 1 base clipped from V and 7 bases from J, the junction kept 3 bases outside the gene matches. The CDR3 is made up of 14 amino acids. Here the CDR3 DNA reads TGTGCCAGCAGCTTAGGTTCGGGGGGGAATGAGCAGTTCTTC. Translating it yields CASSLGSGGNEQFF.

This clone was recorded a few times. This rearrangement joins TRBV27 to TRBJ2-5; tentative D call: TRBD1 (5 bases). The CDR3 is 13 amino acids. Per germline, CDR1 MNHEY and CDR2 SMNVEV (reference sequence). V dropped 5 bases and J dropped 6 bases, with 13 bases sitting between them. The CDR3 coding sequence is TGTGCCAGCAGTACAGCGACAGAAAAGACCCAGTACTTC. Amino acids: CASSTATEKTQYF.

The V and J genes are TRBV5-1 and TRBJ2-7; possibly TRBD2 for D (8 bases). The CDR3 consists of 17 residues. CDR1 SGHRS and CDR2 YFSETQ come from the germline V gene. V lost 2 bases, J lost 7 bases, and 25 bases lay in between. The CDR3 loop reads CASSLQGRDSGMREQYF. CDR3 bases: TGCGCCAGCAGCTTACAGGGGCGGGATAGCGGGATGCGGGAGCAGTACTTC.

The rearrangement uses TRBV29-1 and TRBJ2-2, with D possibly being TRBD2 (5 bases). Germline V gene sequence: CDR1 SQVTM, CDR2 ANQGSEA. There are 13 residues in the CDR3. V was shortened by 6 bases and J by 5 bases, with 13 bases between the two germline ends. The CDR3 protein is CSVAESGTGELFF. CDR3 in DNA: TGCAGCGTCGCAGAGAGCGGTACCGGGGAGCTGTTTTTT.

This clone occurred a few times. The chain combines TRBV4-2 with TRBJ2-3; 9 bases map to TRBD2. The germline CDR1 and CDR2 sequences are LGHNA and YNFKEQ. V shed 0 bases, J shed 4 bases, and the junction held 5 bases outside the gene matches. The CDR3 has 16 residues. CDR3 in amino acids: CASSQEGGRASDTQYF. The CDR3 region has the DNA TGTGCCAGCAGCCAAGAAGGCGGGAGGGCCTCAGATACGCAGTATTTT.

The chain joins TRBV7-2 to TRBJ2-3; 10 nucleotides match TRBD2. After removal of 2 bases from V and 6 bases from J, the junction contained 5 bases not matched to a gene. There are 15 residues in the CDR3. Germline V gives CDR1 SGHTA, CDR2 FQGNSA. The CDR3 coding sequence is TGTGCCAGCAGCTTACGGCTAGCGGGAGCTGATACGCAGTATTTT. It yields the protein CASSLRLAGADTQYF.

V and J are TRBV7-9 and TRBJ1-1, with D possibly being TRBD1 (5 bases). V shed 3 bases and J shed 1 base, with 9 bases lying between them. The CDR3 sequence is 14 residues long. The germline gives CDR1 SEHNR, CDR2 FQNEAQ (reference sequence). CDR3 in amino acids: CASSFQGANTEAFF. The CDR3, as DNA: TGTGCCAGCAGCTTTCAGGGCGCGAACACTGAAGCTTTCTTT.

This clone came up a few times. This sequence joins TRBV5-5 and TRBJ1-4; D gene uncertain. Germline V gene lookup returns CDR1 SGHKS and CDR2 YYEKEE (reference sequence). The V end was cut by 0 bases, the J end by 3 bases, with 6 bases between. There are 14 residues in the CDR3. As DNA, the CDR3 is TGTGCCAGCAGCTTGGGCGGGCCTAATGAAAAACTGTTTTTT. Translation: CASSLGGPNEKLFF. The full variable domain, completed using reference TRBV5-5 and TRBJ1-4, is DAGVTQSPTHLIKTRGQQVTLRCSPISGHKSVSWYQQVLGQGPQFIFQYYEKEERGRGNFPDRFSARQFPNYSSELNVNALLLGDSALYLCASSLGGPNEKLFFGSGTQLSVL.

The chain combines TRBV11-2 with TRBJ1-5; D is uncertain. The CDR3 is 14 residues long. Germline V gives CDR1 SGHAT, CDR2 FQNNGV. V was shortened by 0 bases and J by 4 bases, with 7 bases between the two germline ends. The CDR3 DNA is TGTGCCAGCAGCTTAGATCGGGTAAATCAGCCCCAGCATTTT. Protein: CASSLDRVNQPQHF.

This chain links TRBV7-2 with TRBJ2-1; 11 bases are shared with TRBD2. Trimming cost V 0 bases and J 10 bases; bases outside gene matches: 8. Germline loops: CDR1 SGHTA, CDR2 FQGNSA. This CDR3 spans 16 amino acids. The CDR3, as DNA: TGTGCCAGCAGCTTAGCTTCACTAGCGGGAGTGGAGGAGCAGTTCTTC. Its protein product is CASSLASLAGVEEQFF.

The rearrangement joins TRBV15 to TRBJ1-1; D ambiguous. The CDR3 extends over 15 amino acids. Germline CDR1 is LNHNV and CDR2 is YYDKDF (reference sequence). The ends were cut back, 0 bases at V and 4 bases at J, with 12 bases in the middle. In nucleotides, the CDR3 is TGTGCCACCAGCAGAGACGATCGTTGGCCCACTGAAGCTTTCTTT. Translated: CATSRDDRWPTEAFF.

The genes are TRBV5-5 and TRBJ2-4, with TRBD2 matching over 13 bases. Looked up from germline, CDR1 is SGHKS and CDR2 is YYEKEE (reference sequence). V lost 2 bases to trimming and J lost 8 bases; unmatched junction nucleotides: 13. The CDR3 covers 18 residues. CDR3 residues: CASSFGGGLAGRRDIQYF. In DNA form, the CDR3 reads TGTGCCAGCAGCTTCGGCGGGGGACTAGCGGGGAGGAGGGACATTCAGTACTTC.

The V gene is TRBV10-1, the J gene TRBJ2-7; 7 bases align to TRBD2. The CDR3 totals 15 residues. V lost 2 bases, J lost 6 bases, and 10 bases stayed unmatched. Per the germline V gene, CDR1 is WNHNN and CDR2 is SYGVQD (reference sequence). DNA for the CDR3: TGCGCCAGCAGTGAGCTTGTGACGGGAGGCGGCGAGCAGTACGTC. Translated, it gives CASSELVTGGGEQYV.

This sequence joins TRBV19 and TRBJ1-4; 7 bases map to TRBD1. Germline loops: CDR1 LNHDA, CDR2 SQIVND (reference sequence). V dropped 4 bases and J dropped 5; count of bases not matched to a gene: 7. This CDR3 spans 15 amino acids. The CDR3 region has the DNA TGTGCCAGTAGTAAACAACAGGGGAGGAATGAAAAACTGTTTTTT. Its translation: CASSKQQGRNEKLFF.

This clone was counted a few times. The chain recombines TRBV30 with TRBJ2-7; D gene unclear. Germline V CDR1 and CDR2: GTSNPN, SVGIG (reference sequence). The length of the CDR3 is 13 residues. Trimming removed 4 bases at V and 7 bases at J, with 17 bases between. The DNA of the CDR3 is TGTGCCTGGAAGCCGTTGCCTAGAAGGGAGCAGTACTTC. Its translation is CAWKPLPRREQYF.

The chain recombines TRBV5-1 with TRBJ2-7; D is perhaps TRBD2 (6 bases). CDR1 and CDR2 (germline): SGHRS, YFSETQ. The V gene lost 6 bases and the J gene lost 3 bases, with 22 bases spanning the gap. CDR3 length: 16 amino acids. CDR3 DNA: TGCGCCAGCACCCCGGGGGTTAATTTTGGAATCTACGAGCAGTACTTC. Translating gives CASTPGVNFGIYEQYF.

The rearrangement links TRBV2 to TRBJ1-6; 9 bases match TRBD1. Germline CDR1 and CDR2: SNHLY and FYNNEI. The V gene end was trimmed by 6 bases and the J gene end by 8 bases; junction bases not matched to a gene: 5. This CDR3 has 14 residues. CDR3 amino acids: CASSRDREDSPLHF. In DNA, the CDR3 is TGTGCCAGCAGCCGGGACAGGGAAGATTCACCCCTCCACTTT.

The rearrangement uses TRBV7-6 and TRBJ2-2, with TRBD2 matching 11 bases. The CDR3 spans 15 residues. Germline CDR1 reads SGHVS; CDR2 reads FNYEAQ. Trimming at V came to 4 bases and at J to 4 bases, leaving 2 bases not matched to a gene. The CDR3 bases are TGTGCCAGCAGCTCGACTAGCGGGGCCACCGGGGAGCTGTTTTTT. Its protein product is CASSSTSGATGELFF. Based on the CDR3 plus reference TRBV7-6 and TRBJ2-2, the full variable domain is GAGVSQSPRYKVTKRGQDVALRCDPISGHVSLYWYRQALGQGPEFLTYFNYEAQQDKSGLPNDRFSAERPEGSISTLTIQRTEQRDSAMYRCASSSTSGATGELFFGEGSRLTVL.

This clone was picked up a small number of times. J is TRBJ2-7 and V is TRBV6-1; 9 nucleotides line up with TRBD1. The junction had 8 bases not matched to a gene; V was cut back by 8 bases and J by 3 bases. Per germline, CDR1 MNHNS and CDR2 SASEGT. The CDR3 covers 14 residues. For the CDR3, the DNA is TGTGCCAGCGATGACAGGGGGGACTACTACGAGCAGTACGTC. Its translation: CASDDRGDYYEQYV.

This clone was detected a few times. The V gene is TRBV5-4, the J gene TRBJ2-7; 7 nucleotides align to TRBD1. Trimming removed 0 bases from V and 6 bases from J; junction bases left unmatched: 6. Germline loops: CDR1 SGHNT, CDR2 YYREEE (reference sequence). The CDR3 sequence is 14 residues long. The CDR3 protein is CASSLARGIGEQYF. The DNA of the CDR3 is TGTGCCAGCAGCTTGGCCAGGGGGATTGGCGAGCAGTACTTC.

V gene TRBV7-9 combines with J gene TRBJ2-3; 9 bases are a match to TRBD2. CDR1 is SEHNR and CDR2 is FQNEAQ in the germline V gene (reference sequence). The CDR3 sequence is 14 residues long. Unmatched junction bases numbered 0, after V lost 0 bases and J lost 5 bases. The CDR3 protein is CASSLATSGDTQYF. CDR3 sequence (DNA): TGTGCCAGCAGCTTAGCGACTAGCGGAGATACGCAGTATTTT.

This clone occurred a few times. The J gene is TRBJ2-6, the V gene TRBV28, with D perhaps matching TRBD2 (5 bases). The CDR3 consists of 18 residues. In germline, CDR1 is MDHEN, CDR2 SYDVKM. V lost 6 bases and J 4 bases, leaving 22 bases between the germline ends. The CDR3 bases are TGTGCCAGCAGATCATGGCCGTCGGGTTCGGGAGGGGCCAACGTCCTGACTTTC. Encoded protein: CASRSWPSGSGGANVLTF.

This clone was counted only a few times. This chain uses TRBV23-1 with TRBJ2-5; a weak D match, TRBD1 (5 bases). TRBV23-1 is recorded as an ORF, its role being uncertain. The CDR3 runs to 12 residues. Between the trimmed V and J ends, which lost 8 bases and 4 bases, there was a span of 11 bases. DNA of the CDR3: TGCGCCAGCCGCGGACACACAGAGACCCAGTACTTC. This gives the protein CASRGHTETQYF.

This clone has just a few counts. The chain uses TRBV9 and TRBJ2-1, with 7 positions matching TRBD2. CDR1 is SGDLS and CDR2 is YYNGEE in the germline V gene. Trimming cost V 0 bases and J 6 bases; bases outside gene matches: 6. There are 15 residues in the CDR3. The CDR3 coding sequence is TGTGCCAGCAGCGTAGGTCGGGAGGTAGGCAATGAGCAGTTCTTC. As protein: CASSVGREVGNEQFF. Drawing the rest from reference TRBV9 and TRBJ2-1, the complete variable domain is DSGVTQTPKHLITATGQRVTLRCSPRSGDLSVYWYQQSLDQGLQFLIQYYNGEERAKGNILERFSAQQFPDLHSELNLSSLELGDSALYFCASSVGREVGNEQFFGPGTRLTVL.